One TCR beta chain is described in this entry. The germline V and J ends were trimmed by 10 bases and 11 bases, with 26 bases remaining between them. Germline V gene data show CDR1 as MDHEN and CDR2 as SYDVKM. The CDR3 runs to 14 residues. A second PCR of about 6 to 11 cycles used a sample-barcoded 5' primer and a J-beta primer mix. Every cDNA molecule bore a tag from a template-switch adaptor containing 12 random nucleotides. MiXCR, run by TCRdb on the 5' RACE reads, gives a single entry per CDR3 protein. The table has approximately 830,000 distinct CDR3 sequences, 55% to 65% seen once; the top ten hold around a quarter. Per-sample yields of isolated PBMCs were at least 6 million. The sample belongs to a study of blood T cells in healthy people across ages. The wider study: Template switching picked up about one barcoded beta molecule for each two T cells.

The chain is built from TRBV28 and TRBJ2-5; D uncertain. The receptor was isolated from a man in his thirties or forties in good health. The source material was blood. Here the CDR3 DNA reads TGTGCCACCACCCGGGCATTTAGTTACAATGAGCAGTACTTC. This translates into CATTRAFSYNEQYF.